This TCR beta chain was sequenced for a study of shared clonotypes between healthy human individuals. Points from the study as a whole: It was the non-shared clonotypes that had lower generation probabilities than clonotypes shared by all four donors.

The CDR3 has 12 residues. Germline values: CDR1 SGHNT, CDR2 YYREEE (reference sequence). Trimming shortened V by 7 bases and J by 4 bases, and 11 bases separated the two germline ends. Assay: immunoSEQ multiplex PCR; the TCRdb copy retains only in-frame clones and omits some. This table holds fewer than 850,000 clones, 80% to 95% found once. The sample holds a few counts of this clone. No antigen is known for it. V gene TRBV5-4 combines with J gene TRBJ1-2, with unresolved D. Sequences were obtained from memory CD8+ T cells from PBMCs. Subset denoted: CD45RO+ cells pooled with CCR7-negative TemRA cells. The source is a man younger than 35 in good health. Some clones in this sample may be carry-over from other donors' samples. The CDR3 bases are TGTGCCAGCGGCGGACCACCCTATGGCTACACCTTC. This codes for CASGGPPYGYTF.